This TCR beta chain originates from a study of PD-1 blockade in classical Hodgkin lymphoma. Study conclusions and caveats: Newly diagnosed patients had baseline TCR diversity that was reportedly lower than that of healthy donors. Baseline diversity in complete responders resembled that of newly diagnosed patients.

This CDR3 contains 14 residues. Germline V gives CDR1 MNHNS, CDR2 SASEGT. The protocol was immunoSEQ multiplex PCR, while the TCRdb copy is restricted to in-frame clones and leaves out a portion. Here the sample spans about 85,000 clones, around 90% being singletons. After autologous stem cell transplantation all patients relapsed, and prior brentuximab vedotin exposure differed between cohorts. Worth noting for this clone: Its target is unknown. Germline is not matched at one junction end, which may reflect a read error.

This TCR derives from a human donor with classical Hodgkin lymphoma. V and J are TRBV6-1 and TRBJ2-1; TRBD2 might be the D (7 bases). This specimen was peripheral blood mononuclear cells (PBMCs), taken before the second cycle of nivolumab. The CDR3 DNA is TGTGCCACCAGTGAGCGGGACAAGAACAATGAGCAGTTCTTC. Translating gives CATSERDKNNEQFF.